This record looks at one T cell receptor beta chain sequence and its context. Its antigen remains unknown. This CDR3 comprises 13 residues. V was trimmed by 5 bases and J by 2 bases, leaving 12 bases between them. Germline assignment: CDR1 DFQATT and CDR2 SNEGSKA (reference sequence). This entry belongs to a study of CD8 T cells in Susac syndrome. General study points: The study conceded that its TCR sequencing and HLA analysis involved relatively few individuals.

Blood CD8+ and CD4+ T cells underwent high-throughput TCR beta sequencing. Negative isolation yielded CD4+ and CD8+ T cells, and FACS enriched TEMRA cells. Random-hexamer reverse transcription was applied to roughly 0.5 to 1 ug RNA. The method of amplification for TCR beta CDR3 was immunoSEQ multiplex PCR, covering 54 Vbeta and 13 Jbeta. MiXCR, applied by TCRdb to the immunoSEQ multiplex PCR reads, yields one record per CDR3 protein. The sample holds 300,000 to 350,000 distinct CDR3 sequences, about 92% seen once. The V gene is TRBV20-1, the J gene TRBJ1-2, with D possibly TRBD1 on 6 matching bases. The sequenced material came from CD4+ T cells from PBMCs. This TCR derives from a human donor with multiple sclerosis. The chain's CDR3 is CSAPTGSNYGYTF. The CDR3, as DNA: TGCAGTGCTCCGACAGGATCGAACTATGGCTACACCTTC.